Included here is one T cell receptor (beta chain) sequence, with context. Sorted subsets were amplified in replicate PCRs using 150 to 250 ng DNA, approximately 30,000 T cell genomes. Only in-frame clones appear in the TCRdb table, and some are missing; sequencing was by immunoSEQ multiplex PCR. The table lists about 2.4 million clones, approximately 90% of them singletons. The sample originates from a study of shared clonotypes between healthy human individuals. Per germline, CDR1 LNHNV and CDR2 YYDKDF (reference sequence). V gave up 5 bases and J gave up 8 bases; unmatched junction bases: 8. This CDR3 is 14 amino acids long.

The chain employs TRBV15 and TRBJ2-2; 7 positions agree with TRBD1. The sequence was obtained from a man aged 18 to 30 in good health. The specimen sequenced was naive CD4+ T cells sorted from blood. Sample subset: CD45RA+ positively selected. CDR3: CATSLTGITGELFF. Written as DNA, the CDR3 is TGTGCCACCAGCTTGACAGGGATTACAGGGGAGCTGTTTTTT. Complete variable domain (other parts from reference TRBV15 and TRBJ2-2): DAMVIQNPRYQVTQFGKPVTLSCSQTLNHNVMYWYQQKSSQAPKLLFHYYDKDFNNEADTPDNFQSRRPNTSFCFLDIRSPGLGDTAMYLCATSLTGITGELFFGEGSRLTVL.